This TCR beta chain derives from a study of T-cell memory formation after mild COVID-19. Turning to the study itself: Among the donors, TCR clusters were largely specific to each donor. Study-wide points: There were some responding clones in pre-infection memory, which suggested that cross-reactive memory had joined. Proof of SARS-CoV-2 specificity was absent for the second-wave clones that crested on day 37.

Germline assignment: CDR1 KGHDR and CDR2 SFDVKD. The CDR3 is 11 amino acids. With 2 bases removed from V and 5 bases from J, the gap between germline ends came to 2 bases. A single record per CDR3 protein comes from TCRdb applying MiXCR to the 5' RACE reads. Among roughly 100,000 distinct CDR3 sequences listed, over 10% were seen once. For this clonotype: Antigen unknown.

The sample consisted of PBMCs or a T cell subset sorted from them (not recorded which). The V call is TRBV24-1, the J call TRBJ2-5; D is unresolved. This receptor was obtained from an adult woman who had mild COVID-19 (a few samples of this study predate the infection). Cell type and time point are not known. The CDR3 coding sequence is TGTGCCACCAGTGATTGGGAGACCCAGTACTTC. Translation gives CATSDWETQYF.